The 21 T cell receptor beta chains below come from one sample, sequenced in a study of blood T cell repertoires in COVID-19. Using immunoSEQ multiplex PCR, the repertoire was profiled, and TCRdb retains in-frame clones only, with some absent. The sample has roughly 130,000 clones, approximately 80% seen once; the top ten hold 10% to 15%. The sequenced sample was peripheral blood. The receptors originated from an older woman with acute or convalescent COVID-19.

The rearrangement joins TRBV7-7 to TRBJ2-5; possibly TRBD2 for D (6 bases). Germline values: CDR1 SSHAT, CDR2 FNYEAQ (reference sequence). The germline V and J ends were trimmed by 5 bases and 0 bases, with 13 bases remaining between them. There are 15 residues in the CDR3. CDR3 region: CASSRGASYQETQYF. The CDR3 nucleotides are TGTGCCAGCAGCCGCGGGGCCTCTTACCAAGAGACCCAGTACTTC.

The rearrangement uses TRBV5-1 and TRBJ2-1; TRBD2 matches at 14 bases. J was trimmed by 7 bases and V by 3 bases; bases with no gene match: 3. The V gene's germline CDR1 is SGHRS and CDR2 YFSETQ. CDR3 length: 15 residues. The chain's CDR3 is CASSSGLAGENEQFF. Here the CDR3 DNA reads TGCGCCAGCAGCTCGGGACTAGCGGGGGAGAATGAGCAGTTCTTC.

The chain uses TRBV28 and TRBJ1-2, with a weak D call TRBD1 (5 bases). This CDR3 spans 11 amino acids. V was trimmed by 5 bases and J by 7 bases, leaving 8 bases between them. Germline CDR1 reads MDHEN; CDR2 reads SYDVKM. The CDR3 nucleotides read TGTGCCAGCAGTAGCCAGGGTGGCTACACCTTC. Translation: CASSSQGGYTF.

The chain is built from TRBV3-1 (or the pseudogene TRBV3-2) and TRBJ1-4, with 9 bases matching TRBD1. The V gene end was trimmed by 5 bases and the J gene end by 6 bases; junction bases not matched to a gene: 4. The CDR3 runs to 14 residues. Germline V gene lookup returns CDR1 LGHDT and CDR2 YNNKEL (reference sequence). The CDR3 spells CASSLGQGYEKLFF. As DNA, the CDR3 is TGTGCCAGCAGCTTGGGACAGGGTTATGAAAAACTGTTTTTT.

The chain links TRBV6-5 to TRBJ2-7; 9 nucleotides line up with TRBD2. Trimming at V came to 8 bases and at J to 4 bases, leaving 9 bases not matched to a gene. The length of the CDR3 is 14 residues. The germline V gene has CDR1 MNHEY and CDR2 SVGAGI. The CDR3 sequence: CASLSGGSDYEQYV. The CDR3, as DNA: TGTGCCAGCTTGAGCGGGGGGTCGGATTACGAGCAGTACGTC.

V gene TRBV7-9 combines with J gene TRBJ2-2; 7 nucleotides line up with TRBD1. The CDR3 sequence is 16 residues long. Germline V gene data show CDR1 as SEHNR and CDR2 as FQNEAQ (reference sequence). Trimming took 1 base from V and 5 from J; bases not matched to a gene: 7. The chain's CDR3 is CASSLVSTGDTGELFF. The CDR3 nucleotides read TGTGCCAGCAGCTTAGTGTCTACAGGGGATACCGGGGAGCTGTTTTTT.

The rearrangement uses TRBV30 and TRBJ1-1, with TRBD1 identical over 10 bases. The germline CDR1 and CDR2 sequences are GTSNPN and SVGIG (reference sequence). The V gene end was trimmed by 5 bases and the J gene end by 4 bases; junction bases not matched to a gene: 4. This CDR3 comprises 13 residues. The CDR3 bases are TGTGCCTGGGACAGGGGGCCTTTCACTGAAGCTTTCTTT. This encodes CAWDRGPFTEAFF.

The chain links TRBV11-2 to TRBJ1-1, with no clear D. V dropped 6 bases and J dropped 10 bases, with 18 bases sitting between them. The CDR3 extends over 13 amino acids. CDR1 and CDR2 from the germline V gene are SGHAT and FQNNGV. CDR3: CASSPGSPNRAFF. The DNA of the CDR3 is TGTGCCAGCAGTCCCGGGTCCCCGAACCGAGCTTTCTTT.

This clone was picked up a small number of times. The V call is TRBV21-1, the J call TRBJ1-4; the table's D call, TRBD1, was not checked against the DNA. TRBV21-1 is shown as a pseudogene. This CDR3 is built from 17 residues. The CDR3 loop reads CASRGLPTLVYNEKLFF. The DNA for the CDR3 is TGTGCCAGCAGGGGGCTCCCCACTCTCGTCTATAATGAAAAACTGTTTTTT.

This clone has more than one count but fewer than ten. The chain employs TRBV5-1 and TRBJ2-1, with 9 nucleotides matching TRBD2. This CDR3 has 15 residues. Losses at the gene ends were 6 bases for V and 4 bases for J; bases not matched to a gene: 8. Germline lookup yields CDR1 SGHRS and CDR2 YFSETQ. CDR3 region: CASTPGLARYNEQFF. CDR3 DNA sequence: TGCGCCAGCACCCCAGGACTAGCGAGATACAATGAGCAGTTCTTC. Combining the CDR3 with reference TRBV5-1 and TRBJ2-1 gives the whole variable domain KAGVTQTPRYLIKTRGQQVTLSCSPISGHRSVSWYQQTPGQGLQFLFEYFSETQRNKGNFPGRFSGRQFSNSRSEMNVSTLELGDSALYLCASTPGLARYNEQFFGPGTRLTVL.

This chain links TRBV19 with TRBJ1-5, with D perhaps matching TRBD1 (5 bases). CDR3 length equals 15 residues. Germline lookup yields CDR1 LNHDA and CDR2 SQIVND (reference sequence). Trimming took 6 bases from V and 0 from J, leaving 12 bases between them. CDR3 sequence (DNA): TGTGCCAGTAGGCTTCCCGGGGGTAGCAATCAGCCCCAGCATTTT. Translated: CASRLPGGSNQPQHF.

In its sample, this clone was seen a few times. The rearrangement links TRBV19 to TRBJ2-2; D unresolved. V was cut by 2 bases and J by 6 bases, with 7 bases left in between. This CDR3 comprises 13 residues. Germline V gene sequence: CDR1 LNHDA, CDR2 SQIVND (reference sequence). CDR3 region: CASSIYEAGELFF. The CDR3, as DNA: TGTGCCAGTAGTATATACGAGGCCGGGGAGCTGTTTTTT.

The chain is built from TRBV27 and TRBJ2-1; no firm D call. Germline V gives CDR1 MNHEY, CDR2 SMNVEV (reference sequence). With 4 bases removed from V and 6 bases from J, the gap between germline ends came to 10 bases. The CDR3 spans 13 residues. The CDR3 sequence: CASSWAGSNEQFF. The CDR3 DNA sequence: TGTGCCAGCAGTTGGGCAGGCAGCAATGAGCAGTTCTTC.

The chain carries TRBV27 and TRBJ2-2; 10 bases agree with TRBD2. The length of the CDR3 is 15 residues. CDR1 and CDR2 (germline): MNHEY, SMNVEV (reference sequence). Germline trimming cut 5 bases from V and 4 bases from J; bases unmatched to any gene: 4. CDR3 in DNA: TGTGCCAGCAGTCTTACTAGCGGGGCCACCGGGGAGCTGTTTTTT. Encoded protein: CASSLTSGATGELFF.

The chain is built from TRBV12-3 or TRBV12-4 and TRBJ1-2; D remains unclear. The CDR3 spans 12 residues. Trimming took off 3 bases at V and 2 bases at J, with 4 bases between the two ends. The DNA for the CDR3 is TGTGCCAGCAGTTTGGCAAACTATGGCTACACCTTC. Translated: CASSLANYGYTF.

The chain uses TRBV3-1 (or the pseudogene TRBV3-2) and TRBJ1-1; 8 bases are shared with TRBD1. Germline V gene data show CDR1 as LGHDT and CDR2 as YNNKEL (reference sequence). The CDR3 extends over 13 amino acids. Unmatched junction bases numbered 7, after V lost 0 bases and J lost 13 bases. CDR3 residues: CASSQDGQGMFFF. Written as DNA, the CDR3 is TGTGCCAGCAGCCAAGATGGACAGGGAATGTTTTTCTTT.

This chain uses TRBV11-2 with TRBJ1-2; unclear D gene. The CDR3 length is 14 residues. Trimming removed 0 bases at V and 6 bases at J, with 11 bases between. Germline V gene sequence: CDR1 SGHAT, CDR2 FQNNGV. The CDR3 here is CASSLDQQAHGYTF. As DNA, the CDR3 is TGTGCCAGCAGCTTAGATCAGCAGGCTCATGGCTACACCTTC.

The genes are TRBV10-1 and TRBJ2-2, with D possibly being TRBD1 (5 bases). V lost 2 bases and J lost 0, with 7 bases in between. The CDR3 runs to 15 residues. Germline V CDR1 and CDR2: WNHNN, SYGVQD (reference sequence). The DNA of the CDR3 is TGCGCCAGCAGTGAGACAGGATCGAACACCGGGGAGCTGTTTTTT. Protein product: CASSETGSNTGELFF.

This chain uses TRBV29-1 with TRBJ1-1, with D unclear. This CDR3 has 13 amino acids. Germline V CDR1 and CDR2: SQVTM, ANQGSEA. CDR3 DNA sequence: TGCAGAGTTAAGTTAGGCGGGAACACTGAAGCTTTCTTT. Encoded protein: CRVKLGGNTEAFF.

The chain links TRBV6-4 to TRBJ1-6; perhaps TRBD1 as D (5 bases). The germline gives CDR1 MRHNA, CDR2 SNTAGT. The V gene lost 7 bases and the J gene lost 7 bases, with 20 bases spanning the gap. The CDR3 runs to 16 residues. Here the CDR3 reads CASNVGVGGGNSPLHF. CDR3 in DNA: TGTGCCAGCAATGTAGGGGTGGGGGGAGGAAATTCACCCCTCCACTTT.

The chain employs TRBV30 and TRBJ1-1; no clear D gene. Germline V lookup: CDR1 GTSNPN, CDR2 SVGIG (reference sequence). The CDR3 is 13 residues long. Between the trimmed V and J ends, which lost 2 bases and 1 base, there was a span of 8 bases. In DNA, the CDR3 is TGTGCCTGGAGTCGCCTCAGGAACACTGAAGCTTTCTTT. Encoded protein: CAWSRLRNTEAFF.